A single sample gave rise to the 8 T cell receptor beta chains below, sequenced in a study of T cell responses to AZD1222 COVID-19 vaccine. Profiled with immunoSEQ multiplex PCR; TCRdb holds only in-frame clones, not every one. The sample has 150,000 to 200,000 clones; roughly 94% are singletons. The starting material was peripheral blood, obtained 28 days after the second AZD1222 dose. These receptors were obtained from an adult who received the AZD1222 COVID-19 vaccine.

The rearrangement links TRBV5-5 to TRBJ2-1, with D possibly TRBD2 on 6 matching bases. Trimming cost V 0 bases and J 0 bases, with 13 bases left between them. The CDR3 totals 17 residues. Germline lookup yields CDR1 SGHKS and CDR2 YYEKEE (reference sequence). The CDR3 DNA reads as TGTGCCAGCAGCTTGGATGGTAGCGGAGTCTCCTACAATGAGCAGTTCTTC. This translates into CASSLDGSGVSYNEQFF.

The chain recombines TRBV18 with TRBJ2-2; 10 bases are a match to TRBD2. The CDR3 loop spans 16 amino acids. V lost 2 bases and J lost 5; bases outside the gene matches: 5. Germline CDR1 and CDR2: KGHSH and LQKENI. The CDR3 DNA reads TGTGCCAGCTCACCAGCCCTAGCGGGAGTGACCGGGGAGCTGTTTTTT. Encoded protein: CASSPALAGVTGELFF.

The chain's CDR3 is CASSRLEEFYNEQFF. Here the CDR3 DNA reads TGCGCCAGCAGCCGACTAGAGGAATTCTACAATGAGCAGTTCTTC. The V call is TRBV5-1, the J call TRBJ2-1, with TRBD2 as a possible D gene (6 bases). This CDR3 spans 15 amino acids. Trimming took 4 bases from V and 3 from J, leaving 14 bases between them. Germline-derived CDR1 and CDR2 are SGHRS and YFSETQ. Full variable domain (remainder filled in from reference TRBV5-1 and TRBJ2-1): KAGVTQTPRYLIKTRGQQVTLSCSPISGHRSVSWYQQTPGQGLQFLFEYFSETQRNKGNFPGRFSGRQFSNSRSEMNVSTLELGDSALYLCASSRLEEFYNEQFFGPGTRLTVL.

V is TRBV7-9 and J is TRBJ2-7; 8 nucleotides align to TRBD2. Looked up from germline, CDR1 is SEHNR and CDR2 is FQNEAQ (reference sequence). The CDR3 runs 15 residues. V dropped 2 bases and J dropped 1; count of bases not matched to a gene: 4. CDR3 protein: CASSLSGGGSYEQYF. The CDR3 DNA reads as TGTGCCAGCAGCTTATCCGGCGGGGGGTCCTACGAGCAGTACTTC.

The rearrangement uses TRBV4-1 and TRBJ1-2; 12 bases are shared with TRBD1. The CDR3 covers 16 residues. Germline lookup yields CDR1 MGHRA and CDR2 YSYEKL. V lost 5 bases and J lost 8; bases outside the gene matches: 12. The CDR3 sequence is CASSSPGTGGSGGYTF. The DNA of the CDR3 is TGCGCCAGCAGCTCACCCGGGACAGGGGGCTCGGGAGGCTACACCTTC.

The J gene is TRBJ1-4, the V gene TRBV19; D unresolved. This CDR3 has 15 residues. CDR1 is LNHDA and CDR2 is SQIVND in the germline V gene (reference sequence). V lost 2 bases and J 6 bases, leaving 13 bases between the germline ends. The CDR3 region is CASSIRGLHYEKLFF. As DNA, the CDR3 is TGTGCCAGTAGTATACGAGGACTGCACTATGAAAAACTGTTTTTT.

The chain has TRBV27 and TRBJ2-4; D uncertain. The V end lost 2 bases, the J end lost 9 bases, and 17 bases lay between the germline ends. Germline CDR1 MNHEY, CDR2 SMNVEV (reference sequence). This CDR3 region has 15 residues. DNA of the CDR3: TGTGCCAGCAGTTTAGACCCGGGTCCTTCGAGCATTCAGTACTTC. This gives the protein CASSLDPGPSSIQYF.

This clone appeared a single time. The V and J genes are TRBV2 and TRBJ2-7, with D unresolved. V gave up 8 bases and J gave up 7 bases, with 15 bases separating them. This CDR3 is built from 12 residues. Per germline, CDR1 SNHLY and CDR2 FYNNEI. This chain's CDR3 is CASGEDGSEQYF. The CDR3 bases are TGTGCCAGCGGAGAGGACGGCTCGGAGCAGTACTTC.